This section outlines one T cell receptor beta chain sequence together with its context. This sample is drawn from a study of T cell clonotyping in hematopoietic cell transplantation. The CDR3 runs to 15 residues. V was clipped by 7 bases and J by 0 bases, with 13 bases between them. Germline values: CDR1 SGHTA, CDR2 FQGNSA. Sequencing was performed with immunoSEQ multiplex PCR; in TCRdb, only in-frame clones are kept and a portion is missing. Seen here are 5,500 to 6,500 clones, 95% to 97% observed once, and the top ten hold roughly 15%. This sample's time point: recipient sample about 28 days before transplant, after cytoreduction.

This sequence joins TRBV7-2 and TRBJ1-5; D remains unclear. The sequence was obtained from a man in his 70s with acute myeloid leukemia. Some clones in this sample may be carry-over from other donors' samples. Sequenced material: peripheral blood mononuclear cells, taken before stem cell transplant. This CDR3 is CASNSEGNSNQPQHF. The CDR3 coding sequence is TGTGCCAGCAACAGCGAGGGTAATAGCAATCAGCCCCAGCATTTT.